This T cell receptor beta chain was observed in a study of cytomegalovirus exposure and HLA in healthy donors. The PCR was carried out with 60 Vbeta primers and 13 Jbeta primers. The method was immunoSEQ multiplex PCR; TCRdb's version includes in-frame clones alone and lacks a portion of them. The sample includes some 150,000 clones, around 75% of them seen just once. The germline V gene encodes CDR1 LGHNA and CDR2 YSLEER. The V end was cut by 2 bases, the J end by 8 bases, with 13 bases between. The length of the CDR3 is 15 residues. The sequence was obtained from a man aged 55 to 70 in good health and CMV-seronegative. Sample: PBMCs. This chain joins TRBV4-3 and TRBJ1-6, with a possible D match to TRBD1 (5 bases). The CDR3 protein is CASSQSGQTDSPLHF. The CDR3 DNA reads TGCGCCAGCAGCCAATCAGGGCAAACAGATTCACCCCTCCACTTT.